There are a few counts of the clone carrying this T cell receptor beta chain. The target antigen is unknown. A junction boundary mismatches the germline segment, possibly from a read error. These data come from a study of memory B cells and T cells in multiple sclerosis. Whole-study results and caveats: Compartments had unequal clone-set sizes, affecting shared clonotype counts.

Repertoires were generated with immunoSEQ multiplex PCR, while TCRdb's copy carries only in-frame clones and drops some. Altogether fewer than 9,500 clones are present, roughly 62% being singletons, with the ten largest covering roughly 30%. The receptor comes from a human donor with multiple sclerosis. The specimen was memory (CD45RO+) CD8+ T cells from blood.

The CDR3 sequence is CASSGGQASSYEQYF. For the CDR3, the DNA is TGCGCCAGCAGCGGGGGACAGGCCTCCTCCTACGAGCAGTACTTC. The chain joins TRBV5-4 to TRBJ2-7; either TRBD1 or TRBD2 may supply D (8 bases each). Germline-derived CDR1 and CDR2 are SGHNT and YYREEE (reference sequence). This CDR3 is 15 amino acids long.